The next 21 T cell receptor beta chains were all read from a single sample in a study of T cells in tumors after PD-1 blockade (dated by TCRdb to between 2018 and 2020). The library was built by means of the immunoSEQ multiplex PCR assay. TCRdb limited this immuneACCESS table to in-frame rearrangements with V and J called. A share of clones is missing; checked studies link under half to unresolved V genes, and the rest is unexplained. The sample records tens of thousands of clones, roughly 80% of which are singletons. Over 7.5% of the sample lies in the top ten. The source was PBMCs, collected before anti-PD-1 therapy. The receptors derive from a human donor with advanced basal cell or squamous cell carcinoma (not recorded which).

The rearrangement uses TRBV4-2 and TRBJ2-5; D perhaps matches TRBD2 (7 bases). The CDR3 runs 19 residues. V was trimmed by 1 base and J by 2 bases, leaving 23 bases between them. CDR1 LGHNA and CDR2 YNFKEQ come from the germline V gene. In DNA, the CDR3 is TGTGCCAGCAGCCAAGGTTACCTCGTCATGGGAGGGGGGCAAGAGACCCAGTACTTC. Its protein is CASSQGYLVMGGGQETQYF.

As DNA, the CDR3 is TGTGCCAGCAGCCCGCCAGGGACTCAGGTGCAGTTCTTC. It specifies CASSPPGTQVQFF. The chain carries TRBV9 and TRBJ2-1, with D perhaps TRBD2 (6 bases). The CDR3 has 13 amino acids. Germline V gene lookup returns CDR1 SGDLS and CDR2 YYNGEE. V gave up 4 bases and J gave up 12 bases, with 17 bases separating them.

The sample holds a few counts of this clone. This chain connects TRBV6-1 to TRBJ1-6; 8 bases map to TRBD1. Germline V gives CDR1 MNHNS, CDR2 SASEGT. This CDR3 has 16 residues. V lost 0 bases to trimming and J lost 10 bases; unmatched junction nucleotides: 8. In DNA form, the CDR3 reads TGTGCCAGCAGTGAAGCAACAGGGGGTCGGTACTCACCCCTCCACTTT. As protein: CASSEATGGRYSPLHF.

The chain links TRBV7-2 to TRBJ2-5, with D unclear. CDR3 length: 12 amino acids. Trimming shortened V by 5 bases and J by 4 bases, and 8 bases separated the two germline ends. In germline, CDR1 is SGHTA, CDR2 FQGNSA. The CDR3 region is CASSPWGETQYF. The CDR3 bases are TGTGCCAGCAGCCCATGGGGAGAGACCCAGTACTTC.

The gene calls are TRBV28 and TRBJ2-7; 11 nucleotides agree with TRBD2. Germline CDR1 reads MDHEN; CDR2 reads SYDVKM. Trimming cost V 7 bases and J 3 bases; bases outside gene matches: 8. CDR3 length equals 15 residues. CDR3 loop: CASKTSGGKSYEQYF. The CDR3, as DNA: TGTGCCAGCAAAACTAGCGGGGGAAAGAGCTACGAGCAGTACTTC.

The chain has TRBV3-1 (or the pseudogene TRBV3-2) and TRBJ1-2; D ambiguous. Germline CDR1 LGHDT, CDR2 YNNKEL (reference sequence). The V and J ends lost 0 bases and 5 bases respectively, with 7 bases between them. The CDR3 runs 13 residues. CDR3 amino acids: CASSQDWVYGYTF. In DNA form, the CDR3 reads TGTGCCAGCAGCCAAGATTGGGTTTATGGCTACACCTTC.

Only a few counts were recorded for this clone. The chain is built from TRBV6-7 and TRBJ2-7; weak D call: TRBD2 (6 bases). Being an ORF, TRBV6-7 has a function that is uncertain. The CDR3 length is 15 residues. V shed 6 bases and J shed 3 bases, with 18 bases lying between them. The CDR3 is CASSHDAGTDYEQYF. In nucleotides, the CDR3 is TGTGCCAGCAGCCACGATGCGGGGACGGACTACGAGCAGTACTTC.

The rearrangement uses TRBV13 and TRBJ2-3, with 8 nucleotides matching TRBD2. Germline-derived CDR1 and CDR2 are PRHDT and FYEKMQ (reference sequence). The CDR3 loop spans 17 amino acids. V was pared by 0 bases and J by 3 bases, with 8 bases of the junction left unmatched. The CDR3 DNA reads TGTGCCAGCAGCTTAGGATCTCAAGCGGGAGTAACAGATACGCAGTATTTT. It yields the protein CASSLGSQAGVTDTQYF.

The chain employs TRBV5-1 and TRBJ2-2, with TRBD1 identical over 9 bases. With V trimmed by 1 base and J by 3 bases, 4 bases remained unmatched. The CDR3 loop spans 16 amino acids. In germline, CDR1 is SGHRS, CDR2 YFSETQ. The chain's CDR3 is CASSLMGQGDTGELFF. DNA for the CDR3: TGCGCCAGCAGCTTGATGGGACAGGGCGACACCGGGGAGCTGTTTTTT.

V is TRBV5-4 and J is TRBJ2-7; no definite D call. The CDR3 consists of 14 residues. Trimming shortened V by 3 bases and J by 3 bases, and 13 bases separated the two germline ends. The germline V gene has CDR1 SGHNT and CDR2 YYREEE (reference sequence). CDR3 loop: CASSSQSRFYEQYF. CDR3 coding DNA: TGTGCCAGCAGCTCCCAGAGCAGGTTCTACGAGCAGTACTTC.

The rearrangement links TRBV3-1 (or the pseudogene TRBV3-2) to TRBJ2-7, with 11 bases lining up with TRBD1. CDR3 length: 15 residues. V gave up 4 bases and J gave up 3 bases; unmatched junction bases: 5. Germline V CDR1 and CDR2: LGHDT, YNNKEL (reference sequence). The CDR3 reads CASSRGQGGGYEQYF. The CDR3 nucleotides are TGTGCCAGCAGCCGGGGACAGGGGGGCGGCTACGAGCAGTACTTC.

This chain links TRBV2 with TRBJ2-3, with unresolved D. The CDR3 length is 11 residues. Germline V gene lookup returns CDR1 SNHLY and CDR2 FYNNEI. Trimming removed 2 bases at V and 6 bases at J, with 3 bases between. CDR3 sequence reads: CASSEFDTQYF. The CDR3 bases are TGTGCCAGCAGTGAATTTGATACGCAGTATTTT. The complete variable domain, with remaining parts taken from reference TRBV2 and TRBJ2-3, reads EPEVTQTPSHQVTQMGQEVILRCVPISNHLYFYWYRQILGQKVEFLVSFYNNEISEKSEIFDDQFSVERPDGSNFTLKIRSTKLEDSAMYFCASSEFDTQYFGPGTRLTVL.

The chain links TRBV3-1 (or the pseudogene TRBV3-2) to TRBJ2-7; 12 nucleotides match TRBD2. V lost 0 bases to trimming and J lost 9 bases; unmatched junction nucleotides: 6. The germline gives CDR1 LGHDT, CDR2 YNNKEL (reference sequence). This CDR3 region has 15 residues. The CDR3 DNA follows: TGTGCCAGCAGCCAAGAGCTAGCGGGAGGGAGGGGGCAGTACTTC. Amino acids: CASSQELAGGRGQYF.

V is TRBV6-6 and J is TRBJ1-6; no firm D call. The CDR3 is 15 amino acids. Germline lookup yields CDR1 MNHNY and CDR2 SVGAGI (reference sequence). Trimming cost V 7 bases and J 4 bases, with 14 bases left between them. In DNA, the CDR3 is TGTGCCAGCAAACCACAGTCTCGGTATAATTCACCCCTCCACTTT. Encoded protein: CASKPQSRYNSPLHF.

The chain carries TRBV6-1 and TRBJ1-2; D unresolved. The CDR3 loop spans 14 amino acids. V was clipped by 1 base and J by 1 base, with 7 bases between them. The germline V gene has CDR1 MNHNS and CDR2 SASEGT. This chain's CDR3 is CASSEGPVNYGYTF. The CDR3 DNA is TGTGCCAGCAGTGAAGGACCCGTTAACTATGGCTACACCTTC.

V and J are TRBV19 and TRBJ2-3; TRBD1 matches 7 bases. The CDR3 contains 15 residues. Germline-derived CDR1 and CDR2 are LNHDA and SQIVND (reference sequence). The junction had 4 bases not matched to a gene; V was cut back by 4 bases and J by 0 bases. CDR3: CASSNRQGSTDTQYF. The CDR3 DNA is TGTGCCAGTAGTAACCGACAGGGAAGCACAGATACGCAGTATTTT.

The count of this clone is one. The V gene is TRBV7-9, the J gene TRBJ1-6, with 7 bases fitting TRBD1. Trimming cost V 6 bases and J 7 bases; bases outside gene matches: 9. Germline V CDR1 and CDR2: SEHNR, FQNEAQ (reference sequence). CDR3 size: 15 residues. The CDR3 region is CASSPRTGLNSPLHF. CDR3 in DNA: TGTGCCAGCAGTCCTCGGACAGGCCTCAATTCACCCCTCCACTTT.

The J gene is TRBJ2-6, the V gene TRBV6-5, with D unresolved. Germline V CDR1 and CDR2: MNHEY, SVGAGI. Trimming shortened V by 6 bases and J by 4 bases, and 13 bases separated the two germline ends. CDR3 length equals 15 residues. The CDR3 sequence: CASRLGPWGANVLTF. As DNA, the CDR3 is TGTGCCAGCAGGTTAGGGCCGTGGGGGGCCAACGTCCTGACTTTC.

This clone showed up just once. DNA for the CDR3: TGCGCCAGCAGCCAAGGGGGACAAAGGAACAATGAGCAGTTCTTC. This codes for CASSQGGQRNNEQFF. The chain links TRBV4-1 to TRBJ2-1, with D perhaps matching TRBD1 (6 bases). V dropped 1 base and J dropped 5 bases, with 12 bases sitting between them. The CDR3 covers 15 residues. Germline values: CDR1 MGHRA, CDR2 YSYEKL.

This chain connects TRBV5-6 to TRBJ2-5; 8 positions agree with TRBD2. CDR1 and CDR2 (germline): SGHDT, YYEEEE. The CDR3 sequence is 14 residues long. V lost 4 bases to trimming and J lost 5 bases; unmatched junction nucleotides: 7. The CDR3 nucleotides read TGTGCCAGCAGCCCGGGGACTAGAGGGGAGACCCAGTACTTC. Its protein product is CASSPGTRGETQYF.

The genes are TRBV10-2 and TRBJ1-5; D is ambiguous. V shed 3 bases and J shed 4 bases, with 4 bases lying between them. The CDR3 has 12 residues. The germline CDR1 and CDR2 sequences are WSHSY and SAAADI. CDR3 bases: TGCGCCAGCAGTGAAGGGAATCAGCCCCAGCATTTT. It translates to CASSEGNQPQHF.